These 28 T cell receptor beta chains came from one sample sequenced in a study of blood T cell repertoires in COVID-19. Profiling relied on immunoSEQ multiplex PCR, and the TCRdb table lists in-frame clones only, not all of them. The sample has about 190,000 clones, 70% to 90% seen once. The source material was peripheral blood. These TCRs come from a woman aged 40 to 50 who had recovered from COVID-19.

The rearrangement joins TRBV28 to TRBJ2-1; 9 bases align to TRBD1. Germline CDR1 reads MDHEN; CDR2 reads SYDVKM. The CDR3 extends over 13 amino acids. V shed 6 bases, J shed 3 bases, and the junction held 0 bases outside the gene matches. The CDR3 here is CASRTGGYNEQFF. The CDR3 nucleotides read TGTGCCAGCAGGACAGGGGGCTACAATGAGCAGTTCTTC.

The rearrangement uses TRBV3-1 (or the pseudogene TRBV3-2) and TRBJ2-3; D not resolved. CDR1 and CDR2 from the germline V gene are LGHDT and YNNKEL (reference sequence). With 5 bases removed from V and 1 base from J, the gap between germline ends came to 10 bases. The CDR3 length is 14 residues. In nucleotides, the CDR3 is TGTGCCAGCAGCTTCGGGTACCGCACAGATACGCAGTATTTT. Translating gives CASSFGYRTDTQYF.

The chain links TRBV11-3 to TRBJ2-5; a weak D match, TRBD1 (6 bases). The CDR3 length is 15 residues. Trimming cost V 5 bases and J 5 bases, with 18 bases left between them. Germline CDR1 SGHNT, CDR2 YENEEA. CDR3 protein: CASSRTGIVGETQYF. Written as DNA, the CDR3 is TGTGCCAGCAGCCGTACAGGGATCGTAGGGGAGACCCAGTACTTC.

The V and J genes are TRBV7-9 and TRBJ1-1; D not resolved. Trimming left V 2 bases short and J 5 bases short, with 15 bases between. CDR1 and CDR2 (germline): SEHNR, FQNEAQ (reference sequence). The CDR3 has 15 residues. CDR3 amino acids: CASSLFFGRGTEAFF. CDR3 bases: TGTGCCAGCAGCTTATTTTTCGGGCGAGGGACTGAAGCTTTCTTT. The complete variable domain, with remaining parts taken from reference TRBV7-9 and TRBJ1-1, reads DTGVSQNPRHKITKRGQNVTFRCDPISEHNRLYWYRQTLGQGPEFLTYFQNEAQLEKSRLLSDRFSAERPKGSFSTLEIQRTEQGDSAMYLCASSLFFGRGTEAFFGQGTRLTVV.

CDR3 protein: CASSPIAGGLSDTQYF. CDR3 nucleotide sequence: TGTGCCAGTAGTCCCATAGCGGGTGGGCTCTCCGATACGCAGTATTTT. The chain employs TRBV19 and TRBJ2-3, with 7 nucleotides matching TRBD2. The germline CDR1 and CDR2 sequences are LNHDA and SQIVND (reference sequence). The J segment lost 6 bases and the V segment lost 5 bases, leaving 14 bases of the junction unmatched. CDR3 length equals 16 residues.

The rearrangement joins TRBV18 to TRBJ2-7, with 7 bases matching TRBD1. J gave up 0 bases and V 4 bases, and 9 bases lay outside the gene matches. The germline CDR1 and CDR2 sequences are KGHSH and LQKENI. The CDR3 consists of 16 residues. The CDR3, as DNA: TGTGCCAGCTCACTCACGGCAGGGGACAGCTCCTACGAGCAGTACTTC. This encodes CASSLTAGDSSYEQYF. Looking up the rest from reference TRBV18 and TRBJ2-7 gives the full variable domain: NAGVMQNPRHLVRRRGQEARLRCSPMKGHSHVYWYRQLPEEGLKFMVYLQKENIIDESGMPKERFSAEFPKEGPSILRIQQVVRGDSAAYFCASSLTAGDSSYEQYFGPGTRLTVT.

This sequence joins TRBV29-1 and TRBJ1-1; no reliable D call. V lost 4 bases and J 1 base, leaving 10 bases between the germline ends. The CDR3 length is 13 residues. From germline, CDR1 is SQVTM and CDR2 ANQGSEA. The CDR3 reads CSVGAQPNTEAFF. CDR3 sequence (DNA): TGCAGCGTTGGGGCGCAACCGAACACTGAAGCTTTCTTT.

The chain has TRBV18 and TRBJ2-3; D is undetermined. The V end was cut by 0 bases, the J end by 5 bases, with 6 bases between. Looked up from germline, CDR1 is KGHSH and CDR2 is LQKENI. The CDR3 runs 13 residues. The DNA for the CDR3 is TGTGCCAGCTCACCACCGACACTAGATACGCAGTATTTT. Amino acids: CASSPPTLDTQYF.

The V gene is TRBV7-2, the J gene TRBJ1-1, with D uncertain. The CDR3 length is 14 residues. Germline CDR1 reads SGHTA; CDR2 reads FQGNSA. V gave up 2 bases and J gave up 4 bases, with 11 bases separating them. CDR3 sequence reads: CASSLRPEATEAFF. The CDR3 coding sequence is TGTGCCAGCAGCTTAAGGCCGGAGGCCACTGAAGCTTTCTTT. The full variable domain, its missing parts supplied by reference TRBV7-2 and TRBJ1-1, is GAGVSQSPSNKVTEKGKDVELRCDPISGHTALYWYRQSLGQGLEFLIYFQGNSAPDKSGLPSDRFSAERTGGSVSTLTIQRTQQEDSAVYLCASSLRPEATEAFFGQGTRLTVV.

The rearrangement joins TRBV30 to TRBJ1-2; no firm D call. The CDR3 has 11 residues. V lost 0 bases, J lost 7 bases, and 6 bases lay in between. Germline V gives CDR1 GTSNPN, CDR2 SVGIG (reference sequence). In DNA, the CDR3 is TGTGCCTGGAGTGTAACTACTGGCTACACCTTC. This gives the protein CAWSVTTGYTF. The variable domain in full, completed from reference TRBV30 and TRBJ1-2, reads SQTIHQWPATLVQPVGSPLSLECTVEGTSNPNLYWYRQAAGRGLQLLFYSVGIGQISSEVPQNLSASRPQDRQFILSSKKLLLSDSGFYLCAWSVTTGYTFGSGTRLTVV.

This clone was observed once. V and J are TRBV30 and TRBJ1-1; D call uncertain. Trimming shortened V by 2 bases and J by 3 bases, and 10 bases separated the two germline ends. The CDR3 has 13 amino acids. Germline CDR1 and CDR2: GTSNPN and SVGIG (reference sequence). The CDR3 here is CAWSWEGYTEAFF. DNA for the CDR3: TGTGCCTGGAGTTGGGAGGGTTACACTGAAGCTTTCTTT.

The chain carries TRBV5-5 and TRBJ2-3; D call uncertain. V gave up 1 base and J gave up 3 bases, with 15 bases separating them. Germline V gene lookup returns CDR1 SGHKS and CDR2 YYEKEE (reference sequence). The length of the CDR3 is 16 residues. The CDR3 bases are TGTGCCAGCAGCTTGTTTGGAGTGAACTGGACAGATACGCAGTATTTT. This gives the protein CASSLFGVNWTDTQYF.

This chain uses TRBV28 with TRBJ1-5, with 8 bases matching TRBD1. There are 15 residues in the CDR3. The J segment lost 7 bases and the V segment lost 7 bases, leaving 12 bases of the junction unmatched. CDR1 and CDR2 from the germline V gene are MDHEN and SYDVKM. The chain's CDR3 is CASTSQGARKQPQHF. The DNA of the CDR3 is TGTGCCAGCACCTCCCAGGGGGCTCGAAAGCAGCCCCAGCATTTT.

This chain joins TRBV14 and TRBJ2-1; 8 bases align to TRBD1. CDR1 is SGHDN and CDR2 is FVKESK in the germline V gene. This CDR3 is 13 amino acids long. Trimming at V came to 1 base and at J to 12 bases, leaving 5 bases not matched to a gene. In DNA, the CDR3 is TGTGCCAGCAGCCAAGTCCCGGGACAGGTGCAGTTCTTC. Translating gives CASSQVPGQVQFF.

In this sample, this clone turned up once. This chain links TRBV18 with TRBJ2-1, with D perhaps matching TRBD1 (5 bases). This CDR3 is 14 amino acids long. Germline V gene data show CDR1 as KGHSH and CDR2 as LQKENI. The V end lost 6 bases, the J end lost 14 bases, and 23 bases lay between the germline ends. CDR3: CASSEIVGQGKKFF. In DNA form, the CDR3 reads TGTGCCAGCTCCGAAATTGTGGGGCAGGGAAAGAAGTTCTTC. The full variable domain, in which reference TRBV18 and TRBJ2-1 provide the parts outside the CDR3, is NAGVMQNPRHLVRRRGQEARLRCSPMKGHSHVYWYRQLPEEGLKFMVYLQKENIIDESGMPKERFSAEFPKEGPSILRIQQVVRGDSAAYFCASSEIVGQGKKFFGPGTRLTVL.

The chain recombines TRBV27 with TRBJ2-1; TRBD2 agrees at 11 bases. The CDR3 is 15 amino acids. Germline V lookup: CDR1 MNHEY, CDR2 SMNVEV (reference sequence). J gave up 9 bases and V 5 bases, and 9 bases lay outside the gene matches. CDR3 residues: CASSPIAGGLGEQFF. The DNA for the CDR3 is TGTGCCAGCAGTCCTATAGCGGGAGGGCTAGGTGAGCAGTTCTTC.

The chain has TRBV11-1 and TRBJ2-2, with 7 nucleotides matching TRBD2. The CDR3 has 15 residues. CDR1 and CDR2 (germline): SGHAT, FQDESV (reference sequence). The trim removed 4 bases at V and 2 bases at J, leaving 4 bases unmatched. This CDR3 is CASSSRDYNTGELFF. The CDR3 region has the DNA TGTGCCAGCAGCTCCCGGGACTATAACACCGGGGAGCTGTTTTTT.

V gene TRBV7-3 combines with J gene TRBJ2-2, with 9 nucleotides matching TRBD2. The germline V gene has CDR1 SGHTA and CDR2 FQGTGA. V trimming: 0 bases; J trimming: 0 bases; junction bases outside the gene matches: 8. The CDR3 totals 19 residues. The CDR3 loop reads CASSLTFMASGTNTGELFF. CDR3 sequence (DNA): TGTGCCAGCAGCTTAACGTTTATGGCTAGCGGGACGAACACCGGGGAGCTGTTTTTT.

V gene TRBV28 combines with J gene TRBJ2-1, with 7 bases identical to TRBD2. This CDR3 has 14 residues. Germline CDR1 and CDR2: MDHEN and SYDVKM. The V and J ends lost 5 bases and 4 bases, in that order; junction bases with no gene match: 5. CDR3 sequence reads: CASSPPGGYNEQFF. Here the CDR3 DNA reads TGTGCCAGCAGTCCCCCCGGGGGGTACAATGAGCAGTTCTTC.

This clone was counted a few times. Other DNA sequences in this sample translate to the same CDR3. This chain joins TRBV11-1 and TRBJ1-5; D uncertain. Germline lookup yields CDR1 SGHAT and CDR2 FQDESV (reference sequence). Between the trimmed V and J ends, which lost 0 bases and 3 bases, there was a span of 6 bases. This CDR3 comprises 14 residues. The DNA for the CDR3 is TGTGCCAGCAGCTTAGCCGGGGACAATCAGCCCCAGCATTTT. Its protein product is CASSLAGDNQPQHF.

V usage is TRBV5-1 and J usage is TRBJ1-5, with D tentatively TRBD1 (5 bases). The CDR3 spans 15 residues. V was shortened by 4 bases and J by 4 bases, with 15 bases between the two germline ends. Germline values: CDR1 SGHRS, CDR2 YFSETQ. The chain's CDR3 is CASSPGTGGNQPQHF. The CDR3 DNA reads TGCGCCAGCAGCCCCGGGACGGGGGGAAATCAGCCCCAGCATTTT.

The chain is built from TRBV6-6 and TRBJ2-3, with D possibly TRBD1 on 6 matching bases. V was trimmed by 2 bases and J by 6 bases, leaving 18 bases between them. The V gene's germline CDR1 is MNHNY and CDR2 SVGAGI (reference sequence). This CDR3 region has 16 residues. The CDR3 nucleotides are TGTGCCAGCAGTTACCCACAGGGTCCCCTGGCTGATACGCAGTATTTT. Residues: CASSYPQGPLADTQYF.

The chain uses TRBV9 and TRBJ2-2; perhaps TRBD1 as D (6 bases). Per germline, CDR1 SGDLS and CDR2 YYNGEE. Trimming took off 4 bases at V and 0 bases at J, with 13 bases between the two ends. This CDR3 comprises 16 residues. In nucleotides, the CDR3 is TGTGCCAGCAGCCCGCGACAGGCCCCGAACACCGGGGAGCTGTTTTTT. Protein: CASSPRQAPNTGELFF.

The chain recombines TRBV12-3 or TRBV12-4 with TRBJ1-2, with D possibly matching TRBD1 (5 bases). This CDR3 comprises 13 residues. Trimming took 2 bases from V and 12 from J, leaving 16 bases between them. The CDR3 DNA sequence: TGTGCCAGCAGTTTATTCTCGAGCCAGGGTAACACCTTC. It yields the protein CASSLFSSQGNTF.

The gene calls are TRBV10-3 and TRBJ2-1; no reliable D call. This CDR3 contains 11 residues. Between the trimmed V and J ends, which lost 6 bases and 7 bases, there was a span of 7 bases. Germline V gene data show CDR1 as ENHRY and CDR2 as SYGVKD. CDR3 nucleotide sequence: TGTGCCATCAGGACGGGTAATGAGCAGTTCTTC. Its translation is CAIRTGNEQFF.

This chain joins TRBV7-3 and TRBJ1-2; D perhaps matches TRBD1 (5 bases). Germline loops: CDR1 SGHTA, CDR2 FQGTGA. The V end was cut by 0 bases, the J end by 8 bases, with 7 bases between. CDR3 length equals 12 residues. CDR3 amino acids: CASSLTGQGYTF. The CDR3 DNA is TGTGCCAGCAGCTTAACGGGGCAAGGCTACACCTTC. The full variable domain, its missing parts supplied by reference TRBV7-3 and TRBJ1-2, is GAGVSQTPSNKVTEKGKYVELRCDPISGHTALYWYRQSLGQGPEFLIYFQGTGAADDSGLPNDRFFAVRPEGSVSTLKIQRTERGDSAVYLCASSLTGQGYTFGSGTRLTVV.

This clone was detected only a few times. The V and J genes are TRBV15 and TRBJ2-7; 11 bases agree with TRBD2. CDR1 and CDR2 from the germline V gene are LNHNV and YYDKDF (reference sequence). This CDR3 region has 16 residues. V lost 3 bases to trimming and J lost 4 bases; unmatched junction nucleotides: 8. CDR3 sequence reads: CATSRDSSGRSYEQYF. The CDR3 DNA sequence: TGTGCCACCAGCAGGGATTCTAGCGGGAGGTCGTACGAGCAGTACTTC.

The V call is TRBV6-2 or TRBV6-3, the J call TRBJ1-5; weak D call: TRBD1 (5 bases). There are 14 residues in the CDR3. Germline CDR1 reads MNHEY; CDR2 reads SVGEGT. Trimming took 4 bases from V and 4 from J, leaving 11 bases between them. The CDR3 here is CASSSLTENQPQHF. CDR3 nucleotides: TGTGCCAGCAGTTCCCTGACAGAGAATCAGCCCCAGCATTTT.